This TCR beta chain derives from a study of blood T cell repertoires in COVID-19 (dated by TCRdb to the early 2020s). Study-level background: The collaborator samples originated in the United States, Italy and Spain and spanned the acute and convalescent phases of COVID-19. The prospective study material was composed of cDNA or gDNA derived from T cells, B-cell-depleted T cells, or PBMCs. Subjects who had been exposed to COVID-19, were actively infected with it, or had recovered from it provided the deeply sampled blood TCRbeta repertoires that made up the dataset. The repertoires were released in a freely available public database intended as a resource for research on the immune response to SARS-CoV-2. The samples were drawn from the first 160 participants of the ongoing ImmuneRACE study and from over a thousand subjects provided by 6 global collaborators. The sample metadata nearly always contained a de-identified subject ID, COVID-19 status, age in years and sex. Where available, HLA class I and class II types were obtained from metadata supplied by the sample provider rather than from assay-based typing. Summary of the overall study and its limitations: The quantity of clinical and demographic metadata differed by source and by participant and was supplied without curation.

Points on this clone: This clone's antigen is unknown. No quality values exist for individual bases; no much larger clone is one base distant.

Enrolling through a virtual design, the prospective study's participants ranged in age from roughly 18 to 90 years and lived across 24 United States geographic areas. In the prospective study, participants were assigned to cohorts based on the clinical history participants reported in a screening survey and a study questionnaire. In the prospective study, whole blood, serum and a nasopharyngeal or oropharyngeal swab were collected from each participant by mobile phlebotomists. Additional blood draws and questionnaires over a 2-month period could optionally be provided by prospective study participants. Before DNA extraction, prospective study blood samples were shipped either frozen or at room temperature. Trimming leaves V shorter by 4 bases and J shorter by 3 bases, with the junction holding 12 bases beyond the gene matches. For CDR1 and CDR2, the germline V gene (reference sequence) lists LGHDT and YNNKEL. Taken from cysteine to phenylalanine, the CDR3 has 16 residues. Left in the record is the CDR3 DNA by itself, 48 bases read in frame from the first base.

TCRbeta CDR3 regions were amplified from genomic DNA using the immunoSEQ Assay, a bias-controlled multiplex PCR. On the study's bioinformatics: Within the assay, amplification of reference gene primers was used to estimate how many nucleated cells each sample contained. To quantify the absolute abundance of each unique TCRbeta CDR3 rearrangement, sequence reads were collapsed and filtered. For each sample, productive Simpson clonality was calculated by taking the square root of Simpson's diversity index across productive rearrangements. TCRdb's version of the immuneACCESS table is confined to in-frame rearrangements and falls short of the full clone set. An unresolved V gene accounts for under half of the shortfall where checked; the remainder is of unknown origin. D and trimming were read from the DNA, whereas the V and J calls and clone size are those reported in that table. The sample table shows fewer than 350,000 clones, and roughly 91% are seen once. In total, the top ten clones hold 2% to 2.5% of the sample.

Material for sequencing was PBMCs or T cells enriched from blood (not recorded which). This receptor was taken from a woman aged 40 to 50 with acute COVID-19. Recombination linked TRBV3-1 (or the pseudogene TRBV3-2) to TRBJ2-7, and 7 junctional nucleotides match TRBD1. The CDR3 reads CASSRRGGRGYYEQYF. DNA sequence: TGTGCCAGCAGCCGCCGGGGCGGCAGGGGGTACTACGAGCAGTACTTC.